A selection of T cell receptor beta chains follows, all from one sample in a study of cytomegalovirus exposure and HLA in healthy donors. Data came from immunoSEQ multiplex PCR; TCRdb stores just in-frame clones and leaves some out. The data contain roughly 190,000 clones, about 76% of them seen just once; the ten biggest clones take up 1.6%. The sequenced sample consisted of PBMCs. The receptor source for this set is a woman aged 50 to 65 in good health and CMV-seronegative. Both conserved end residues are part of each CDR3. D genes are given only for firm matches. A clone size is listed for some rows: how often the clone was seen (once, few, many), or a class if it is expanded.

j_call: TRBJ2-1
d_call: TRBD2
v_call: TRBV7-6
clone_size: once
cdr3_aa: CASSLKLAGARTYNEQFF
cdr3_nt: TGTGCCAGCAGCTTGAAACTAGCGGGAGCGCGTACCTACAATGAGCAGTTCTTC

j_call: TRBJ2-2
d_call: TRBD1
v_call: TRBV7-2
clone_size: once
cdr3_aa: CASSLVGGQGTGELFF
cdr3_nt: TGTGCCAGCAGCTTAGTGGGGGGACAGGGCACCGGGGAGCTGTTTTTT

j_call: TRBJ2-7
d_call: NA
v_call: TRBV28
clone_size: NA
cdr3_aa: CASSLLGHINDEQYF
cdr3_nt: TGTGCCAGCAGTTTACTAGGTCACATCAACGACGAGCAGTACTTC

j_call: TRBJ2-2
d_call: NA
v_call: TRBV9
clone_size: NA
cdr3_aa: CASSVEGRAVRTGELFF
cdr3_nt: TGTGCCAGCAGCGTAGAGGGCAGGGCAGTTCGGACCGGGGAGCTGTTTTTT

j_call: TRBJ2-7
d_call: NA
v_call: TRBV9
clone_size: NA
cdr3_aa: CASSVGDKRGYEQYF
cdr3_nt: TGTGCCAGCAGCGTAGGGGACAAGCGGGGCTACGAGCAGTACTTC

j_call: TRBJ1-1
d_call: NA
v_call: TRBV29-1
clone_size: NA
cdr3_aa: CSVGQRMNTEAFF
cdr3_nt: TGCAGCGTTGGACAGAGGATGAACACTGAAGCTTTCTTT

j_call: TRBJ1-2
d_call: NA
v_call: TRBV28
clone_size: NA
cdr3_aa: CASSLGGQGSGYTF
cdr3_nt: TGTGCCAGCAGTTTGGGGGGGCAGGGTTCCGGCTACACCTTC

j_call: TRBJ2-1
d_call: TRBD2
v_call: TRBV29-1
clone_size: NA
cdr3_aa: CSVEREAVYNEQFF
cdr3_nt: TGCAGCGTTGAACGGGAGGCCGTATACAATGAGCAGTTCTTC

j_call: TRBJ2-3
d_call: NA
v_call: TRBV4-2
clone_size: NA
cdr3_aa: CASSQDSRGADTQYF
cdr3_nt: TGTGCCAGCAGCCAAGATTCCCGGGGTGCAGATACGCAGTATTTT

j_call: TRBJ2-2
d_call: NA
v_call: TRBV7-6
clone_size: NA
cdr3_aa: CASTSGLAGELFF
cdr3_nt: TGTGCCAGCACGTCGGGTTTAGCCGGGGAGCTGTTTTTT

j_call: TRBJ1-2
d_call: NA
v_call: TRBV7-9
clone_size: NA
cdr3_aa: CASSLAAYGYTF
cdr3_nt: TGTGCCAGCAGCTTAGCGGCTTATGGCTACACCTTC

j_call: TRBJ2-7
d_call: NA
v_call: TRBV2
clone_size: NA
cdr3_aa: CASNRGGSYEQYF
cdr3_nt: TGTGCCAGCAATCGCGGAGGCTCCTACGAGCAGTACTTC

j_call: TRBJ1-5
d_call: TRBD1
v_call: TRBV19
clone_size: few
cdr3_aa: CASRGQGDQPQHF
cdr3_nt: TGTGCCAGTAGAGGACAGGGGGATCAGCCCCAGCATTTT

j_call: TRBJ2-3
d_call: TRBD2
v_call: TRBV4-2
clone_size: NA
cdr3_aa: CASSQGLAGGSDTQYF
cdr3_nt: TGTGCCAGCAGCCAAGGTCTAGCGGGAGGGTCAGATACGCAGTATTTT

j_call: TRBJ1-1
d_call: NA
v_call: TRBV30
clone_size: once
cdr3_aa: CAWSADLNTEAFF
cdr3_nt: TGTGCCTGGAGTGCCGACTTGAACACTGAAGCTTTCTTT

j_call: TRBJ2-5
d_call: TRBD2
v_call: TRBV7-2
clone_size: NA
cdr3_aa: CASSREGGVETQYF
cdr3_nt: TGTGCCAGCAGTCGGGAGGGAGGGGTAGAGACCCAGTACTTC

j_call: TRBJ2-2
d_call: NA
v_call: TRBV5-1
clone_size: NA
cdr3_aa: CASSSEQVSPGELFF
cdr3_nt: TGCGCCAGCAGTTCCGAACAGGTCTCCCCCGGGGAGCTGTTTTTT

j_call: TRBJ1-3
d_call: TRBD1
v_call: TRBV7-9
clone_size: NA
cdr3_aa: CASSLGGTGESGNTIYF
cdr3_nt: TGTGCCAGCAGCTTAGGAGGGACAGGGGAGTCTGGAAACACCATATATTTT

j_call: TRBJ1-2
d_call: NA
v_call: TRBV6-5
clone_size: NA
cdr3_aa: CASSPQQGDYGYTF
cdr3_nt: TGTGCCAGCAGTCCCCAACAGGGAGACTATGGTTACACCTTC

j_call: TRBJ1-1
d_call: NA
v_call: TRBV4-2
clone_size: NA
cdr3_aa: CASSQGGLTEAFF
cdr3_nt: TGTGCCAGCAGCCAAGGAGGGCTCACTGAAGCTTTCTTT

j_call: TRBJ2-4
d_call: TRBD1
v_call: TRBV6-6
clone_size: NA
cdr3_aa: CASSPTNRGENTQYF
cdr3_nt: TGTGCCAGCAGCCCAACTAACAGGGGAGAAAACACTCAGTACTTC

j_call: TRBJ2-1
d_call: TRBD1
v_call: TRBV28
clone_size: NA
cdr3_aa: CASSRLRQGRNEQFF
cdr3_nt: TGTGCCAGCAGTCGCTTACGACAGGGGAGGAATGAGCAGTTCTTC

j_call: TRBJ1-2
d_call: TRBD1
v_call: TRBV14
clone_size: NA
cdr3_aa: CASSQQDRVHGYGYTF
cdr3_nt: TGTGCCAGCAGCCAACAGGACAGGGTGCATGGCTATGGCTACACCTTC

j_call: TRBJ1-2
d_call: TRBD1
v_call: TRBV30
clone_size: NA
cdr3_aa: CAWSLRGGLMGYGYTF
cdr3_nt: TGTGCCTGGAGCCTAAGAGGGGGCCTTATGGGCTATGGCTACACCTTC

j_call: TRBJ1-3
d_call: TRBD1
v_call: TRBV19
clone_size: NA
cdr3_aa: CASTLQPRQGVLDTIYF
cdr3_nt: TGTGCCAGTACACTACAGCCAAGACAGGGTGTATTGGACACCATATATTTT

j_call: TRBJ1-5
d_call: NA
v_call: TRBV19
clone_size: NA
cdr3_aa: CASSIQGRNPQHF
cdr3_nt: TGTGCCAGTAGTATACAGGGTAGGAACCCCCAGCATTTT

j_call: TRBJ1-1
d_call: NA
v_call: TRBV6-5
clone_size: NA
cdr3_aa: CASRNGGENTEAFF
cdr3_nt: TGTGCCAGCAGGAACGGAGGGGAGAACACTGAAGCTTTCTTT

j_call: TRBJ2-5
d_call: NA
v_call: TRBV6-6
clone_size: NA
cdr3_aa: CASNTGRETQYF
cdr3_nt: TGTGCCAGCAACACAGGTCGGGAGACCCAGTACTTC

j_call: TRBJ1-1
d_call: NA
v_call: TRBV7-2
clone_size: NA
cdr3_aa: CASRSFAGAEAFF
cdr3_nt: TGTGCCAGCAGAAGTTTCGCCGGGGCTGAAGCTTTCTTT

j_call: TRBJ2-2
d_call: NA
v_call: TRBV19
clone_size: few
cdr3_aa: CASSRAGVANTGELFF
cdr3_nt: TGTGCCAGTAGTAGAGCCGGGGTCGCGAACACCGGGGAGCTGTTTTTT

j_call: TRBJ1-2
d_call: NA
v_call: TRBV28
clone_size: NA
cdr3_aa: CASSAYRDWGYGYTF
cdr3_nt: TGTGCCAGCAGTGCCTACAGGGATTGGGGCTATGGCTACACCTTC

j_call: TRBJ2-1
d_call: TRBD1
v_call: TRBV11-2
clone_size: NA
cdr3_aa: CASSLSGTVYNEQFF
cdr3_nt: TGTGCCAGCAGCCTTAGTGGGACAGTCTACAATGAGCAGTTCTTC

j_call: TRBJ2-7
d_call: TRBD2
v_call: TRBV13
clone_size: once
cdr3_aa: CASSLEAGTPYEQYF
cdr3_nt: TGTGCCAGCAGCTTAGAAGCGGGAACCCCCTACGAGCAGTACTTC

j_call: TRBJ2-5
d_call: TRBD1
v_call: TRBV9
clone_size: NA
cdr3_aa: CASSANHRGRRETQYF
cdr3_nt: TGTGCCAGCAGCGCCAATCACAGGGGGCGGAGAGAGACCCAGTACTTC

j_call: TRBJ2-1
d_call: NA
v_call: TRBV5-4
clone_size: once
cdr3_aa: CASSADMSSYNEQFF
cdr3_nt: TGTGCCAGCAGCGCCGACATGAGCTCCTACAATGAGCAGTTCTTC

j_call: TRBJ1-4
d_call: NA
v_call: TRBV2
clone_size: few
cdr3_aa: CASTLRGSGDSEKLFF
cdr3_nt: TGTGCCAGCACCCTGAGGGGCTCAGGGGATAGTGAAAAACTGTTTTTT

j_call: TRBJ1-2
d_call: TRBD1
v_call: TRBV6-1
clone_size: NA
cdr3_aa: CASSLDREGYTF
cdr3_nt: TGTGCCAGCAGTTTGGACAGGGAGGGCTACACCTTC

j_call: TRBJ1-2
d_call: NA
v_call: TRBV28
clone_size: NA
cdr3_aa: CASSSPGQGGFYTF
cdr3_nt: TGTGCCAGCAGTTCCCCTGGTCAGGGAGGTTTCTACACCTTC

j_call: TRBJ2-7
d_call: NA
v_call: TRBV28
clone_size: few
cdr3_aa: CASSFSGSSYEQYF
cdr3_nt: TGTGCCAGCAGTTTCAGCGGGTCTTCCTACGAGCAGTACTTC

j_call: TRBJ2-5
d_call: TRBD2
v_call: TRBV7-6
clone_size: few
cdr3_aa: CASSLNRGGTQYF
cdr3_nt: TGTGCCAGCAGCTTAAATCGGGGGGGGACCCAGTACTTC

j_call: TRBJ1-3
d_call: TRBD1
v_call: TRBV16
clone_size: NA
cdr3_aa: CASSSYPGTGVGNTIYF
cdr3_nt: TGTGCCAGCAGCAGCTACCCCGGGACAGGGGTTGGAAACACCATATATTTT